This TCR beta chain derives from a study of blood T cell repertoires in COVID-19. Study context: Material from acute and convalescent COVID-19 was sourced from the United States, Italy and Spain. Sample material is recorded as cDNA or gDNA derived from T cells, B-cell-depleted T cells, or PBMCs.

The CDR3 extends over 18 amino acids. The authors' processing: Nucleated cell counts were estimated from reference gene primer amplification. Measured with immunoSEQ multiplex PCR; TCRdb has only the in-frame clones, and not every one. D and trimming were read from the DNA, whereas the V and J calls and clone size are those reported in that table. The sample contains about 70,000 clones, about four fifths of which appear only once. This TCR derives from a human donor in a cohort sampled during active COVID-19. The chain recombines TRBV1 with TRBJ2-7; TRBD2, the table's D call, was not compared with the DNA. TRBV1 is a documented pseudogene. The sample comprised peripheral blood. The CDR3 reads CTSSQDRLAGVSRYEQYF. In DNA form, the CDR3 reads TGCACCAGCAGCCAAGATAGGCTAGCGGGAGTTTCCCGTTACGAGCAGTACTTC.